The 17 T cell receptor beta chains below all came from one sample that was sequenced in a study of T cell responses to AZD1222 COVID-19 vaccine. The assay was immunoSEQ multiplex PCR, and TCRdb's table has in-frame clones only and misses some. The table lists 84,000 or so clones, 75% to 90% of them singletons. Material: peripheral blood, obtained on day 0 of AZD1222 vaccination. The source of these receptors is an adult in good health.

V is TRBV10-1 and J is TRBJ2-3; 9 nucleotides agree with TRBD2. After removal of 5 bases from V and 7 bases from J, the junction contained 7 bases not matched to a gene. The length of the CDR3 is 14 residues. Germline CDR1 reads WNHNN; CDR2 reads SYGVQD (reference sequence). The DNA of the CDR3 is TGCGCCAGCAGTAAGGGACTAGCTGTGAATACGCAGTATTTT. Translation: CASSKGLAVNTQYF.

This clone occurred a few times. The rearrangement links TRBV19 to TRBJ1-2; the D gene is possibly TRBD1 (5 bases). Germline V gene data show CDR1 as LNHDA and CDR2 as SQIVND (reference sequence). CDR3 length: 13 amino acids. The V gene lost 5 bases and the J gene lost 3 bases, with 10 bases spanning the gap. The CDR3 DNA follows: TGTGCCAGTAGTCCCTCGGGGGACTATGGCTACACCTTC. Encoded protein: CASSPSGDYGYTF. Using reference TRBV19 and TRBJ1-2 for the parts outside the CDR3, the full variable domain is DGGITQSPKYLFRKEGQNVTLSCEQNLNHDAMYWYRQDPGQGLRLIYYSQIVNDFQKGDIAEGYSVSREKKESFPLTVTSAQKNPTAFYLCASSPSGDYGYTFGSGTRLTVV.

The gene calls are TRBV5-4 and TRBJ2-7; 7 positions agree with TRBD2. The V and J ends lost 3 bases and 3 bases, in that order; junction bases with no gene match: 6. The germline CDR1 and CDR2 sequences are SGHNT and YYREEE (reference sequence). This CDR3 contains 14 residues. The CDR3 region is CASSSPGLNYEQYF. The CDR3 DNA is TGTGCCAGCAGCTCACCGGGACTAAACTACGAGCAGTACTTC.

CDR3 coding DNA: TGCGCCAGCAGCCAAGCCGGGACAGCGAGAGAGCAGTACTTC. This codes for CASSQAGTAREQYF. This sequence joins TRBV4-3 and TRBJ2-7; 7 nucleotides match TRBD1. The CDR3 length is 14 residues. The germline CDR1 and CDR2 sequences are LGHNA and YSLEER. Trimming removed 1 base from V and 7 bases from J; junction bases left unmatched: 7.

This clone was detected only a few times. This chain joins TRBV7-9 and TRBJ2-7, with a weak D call TRBD1 (6 bases). Germline CDR1 reads SEHNR; CDR2 reads FQNEAQ (reference sequence). There are 13 residues in the CDR3. V was trimmed by 3 bases and J by 6 bases, leaving 12 bases between them. The DNA of the CDR3 is TGTGCCAGCAGCTTTGACAGGTCGGGCGAGCAGTACTTC. Translating it yields CASSFDRSGEQYF.

V gene TRBV10-3 combines with J gene TRBJ2-1; possibly TRBD2 for D (6 bases). Germline CDR1 and CDR2: ENHRY and SYGVKD. V was shortened by 6 bases and J by 3 bases, with 12 bases between the two germline ends. The CDR3 sequence is 14 residues long. CDR3 region: CAIRRASDYNEQFF. For the CDR3, the DNA is TGTGCCATCAGGCGGGCTAGCGACTACAATGAGCAGTTCTTC.

The chain joins TRBV5-6 to TRBJ2-3; weak D call: TRBD2 (7 bases). The CDR3 sequence is 14 residues long. V lost 4 bases, J lost 3 bases, and 12 bases lay in between. Germline V gives CDR1 SGHDT, CDR2 YYEEEE. The CDR3 coding sequence is TGTGCCAGCAGCCCGGGGGGCGGGACAGATACGCAGTATTTT. Residues: CASSPGGGTDTQYF.

About this clone itself: The junction and the germline gene differ at one end; a read error may be behind it. V is TRBV4-1 and J is TRBJ2-7, with 10 bases matching TRBD2. The CDR3 has 16 amino acids. Looked up from germline, CDR1 is MGHRA and CDR2 is YSYEKL. The CDR3 sequence is CASSQVGTSASYEQYF. The CDR3 nucleotides are TGCGCCAGCAGTCAAGTTGGGACTAGCGCGTCCTACGAGCAGTACTTC.

J is TRBJ2-1 and V is TRBV7-2; D remains ambiguous. V shed 1 base and J shed 10 bases, with 11 bases lying between them. From germline, CDR1 is SGHTA and CDR2 FQGNSA. There are 13 residues in the CDR3. The CDR3 sequence: CASSLDPLTEQFF. The CDR3 DNA reads TGTGCCAGCAGCTTAGACCCACTGACCGAGCAGTTCTTC.

V is TRBV2 and J is TRBJ2-1; 8 nucleotides align to TRBD2. The CDR3 runs 14 residues. V lost 7 bases and J lost 7; bases outside the gene matches: 9. Germline CDR1 SNHLY, CDR2 FYNNEI. CDR3 amino acids: CASTESGRGNEQFF. The CDR3 nucleotides read TGTGCCAGCACCGAAAGCGGGAGAGGGAATGAGCAGTTCTTC.

The chain couples TRBV5-4 to TRBJ2-1; 14 bases line up with TRBD2. The germline V gene has CDR1 SGHNT and CDR2 YYREEE (reference sequence). V trimming: 2 bases; J trimming: 8 bases; junction bases outside the gene matches: 9. There are 17 residues in the CDR3. DNA for the CDR3: TGTGCCAGCAGCTTCCGACTAGCGGGAGGGCCGATTGATGAGCAGTTCTTC. It encodes CASSFRLAGGPIDEQFF.

The chain employs TRBV11-2 and TRBJ2-3, with D hard to call. The CDR3 consists of 15 residues. Per the germline V gene, CDR1 is SGHAT and CDR2 is FQNNGV. The germline V and J ends were trimmed by 5 bases and 2 bases, with 14 bases remaining between them. CDR3 sequence: CASSPPRSNTDTQYF. The CDR3 bases are TGTGCCAGCAGCCCCCCGAGGAGTAACACAGATACGCAGTATTTT.

This chain uses TRBV6-5 with TRBJ1-5; the D gene is possibly TRBD1 (5 bases). This CDR3 has 15 residues. V lost 8 bases and J lost 0, with 14 bases in between. In germline, CDR1 is MNHEY, CDR2 SVGAGI. CDR3 coding DNA: TGTGCCAGCGCGCAGGGCCCGCATAGCAATCAGCCCCAGCATTTT. Translated: CASAQGPHSNQPQHF.

This clone came up once. The chain recombines TRBV6-5 with TRBJ2-7; 12 bases align to TRBD1. Germline V lookup: CDR1 MNHEY, CDR2 SVGAGI. The CDR3 consists of 14 residues. The junction had 7 bases not matched to a gene; V was cut back by 6 bases and J by 7 bases. The CDR3 region has the DNA TGTGCCAGCAGCCTAGGGACAGGGGGCAAGGAGCAGTACTTC. It translates to CASSLGTGGKEQYF.

This sequence joins TRBV4-1 and TRBJ1-5; no definite D call. This CDR3 is built from 15 residues. Germline lookup yields CDR1 MGHRA and CDR2 YSYEKL. V lost 2 bases and J 4 bases, leaving 12 bases between the germline ends. This chain's CDR3 is CASSQRSWVNQPQHF. As DNA, the CDR3 is TGCGCCAGCAGCCAAAGGAGCTGGGTTAATCAGCCCCAGCATTTT.

V gene TRBV28 combines with J gene TRBJ1-2; weak D call: TRBD1 (6 bases). Trimming removed 2 bases at V and 2 bases at J, with 12 bases between. The CDR3 runs to 15 residues. CDR1 and CDR2 from the germline V gene are MDHEN and SYDVKM. The CDR3: CASSLPGGPNYGYTF. CDR3 DNA sequence: TGTGCCAGCAGTTTACCTGGGGGGCCCAACTATGGCTACACCTTC.

The chain carries TRBV24-1 and TRBJ2-5; D ambiguous. Trimming took off 2 bases at V and 3 bases at J, with 6 bases between the two ends. This CDR3 is 13 amino acids long. CDR1 and CDR2 from the germline V gene are KGHDR and SFDVKD. CDR3 nucleotide sequence: TGTGCCACCAGTGATTATAGGGAAGAGACCCAGTACTTC. This translates into CATSDYREETQYF.